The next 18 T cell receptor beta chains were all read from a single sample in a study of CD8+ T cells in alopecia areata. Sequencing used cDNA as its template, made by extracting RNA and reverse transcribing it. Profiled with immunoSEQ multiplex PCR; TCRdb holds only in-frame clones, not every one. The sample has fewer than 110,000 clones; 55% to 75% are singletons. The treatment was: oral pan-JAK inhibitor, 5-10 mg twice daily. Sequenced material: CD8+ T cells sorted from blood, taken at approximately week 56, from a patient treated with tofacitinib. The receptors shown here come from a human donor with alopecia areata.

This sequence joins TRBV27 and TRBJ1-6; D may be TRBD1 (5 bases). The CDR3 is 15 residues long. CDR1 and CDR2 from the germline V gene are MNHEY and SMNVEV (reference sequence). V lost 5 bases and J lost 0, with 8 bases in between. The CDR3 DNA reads TGTGCCAGCAGTGACAGAAGCTCCTATAATTCACCCCTCCACTTT. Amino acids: CASSDRSSYNSPLHF.

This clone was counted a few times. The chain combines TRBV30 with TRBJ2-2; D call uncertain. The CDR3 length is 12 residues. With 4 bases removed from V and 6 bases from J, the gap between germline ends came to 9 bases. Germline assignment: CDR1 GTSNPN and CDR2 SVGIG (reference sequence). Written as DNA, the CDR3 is TGTGCCTGGAACGGTGCCGCCGGGGAGCTGTTTTTT. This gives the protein CAWNGAAGELFF. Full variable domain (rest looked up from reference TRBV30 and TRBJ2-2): SQTIHQWPATLVQPVGSPLSLECTVEGTSNPNLYWYRQAAGRGLQLLFYSVGIGQISSEVPQNLSASRPQDRQFILSSKKLLLSDSGFYLCAWNGAAGELFFGEGSRLTVL.

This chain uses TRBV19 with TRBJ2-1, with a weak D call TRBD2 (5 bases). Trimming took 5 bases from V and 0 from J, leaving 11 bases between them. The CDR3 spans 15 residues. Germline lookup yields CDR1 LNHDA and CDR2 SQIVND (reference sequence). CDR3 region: CASSPGIRSYNEQFF. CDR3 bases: TGTGCCAGTAGTCCCGGGATCCGCTCCTACAATGAGCAGTTCTTC.

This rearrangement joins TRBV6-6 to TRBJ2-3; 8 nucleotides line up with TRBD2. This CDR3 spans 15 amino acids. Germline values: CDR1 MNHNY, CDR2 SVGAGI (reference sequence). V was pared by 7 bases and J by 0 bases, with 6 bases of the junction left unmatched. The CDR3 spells CASTERGYSTDTQYF. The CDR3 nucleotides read TGTGCCAGCACTGAGCGGGGGTACAGCACAGATACGCAGTATTTT.

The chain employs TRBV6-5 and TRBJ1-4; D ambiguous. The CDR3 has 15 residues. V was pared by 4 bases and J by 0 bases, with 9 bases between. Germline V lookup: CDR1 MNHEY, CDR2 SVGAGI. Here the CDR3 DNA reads TGTGCCAGCAGTTCTAGTGTTGCAACTAATGAAAAACTGTTTTTT. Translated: CASSSSVATNEKLFF.

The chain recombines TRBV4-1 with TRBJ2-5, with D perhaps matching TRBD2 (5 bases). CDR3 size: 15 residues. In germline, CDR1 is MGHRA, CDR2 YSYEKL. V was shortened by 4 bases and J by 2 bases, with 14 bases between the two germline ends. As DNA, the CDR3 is TGCGCCAGCAGCCTGCGGAGCGGTTCTCAAGAGACCCAGTACTTC. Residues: CASSLRSGSQETQYF.

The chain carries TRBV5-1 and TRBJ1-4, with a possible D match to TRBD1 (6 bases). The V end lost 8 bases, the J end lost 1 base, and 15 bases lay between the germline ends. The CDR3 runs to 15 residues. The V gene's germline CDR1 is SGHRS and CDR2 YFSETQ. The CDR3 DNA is TGCGCCAGTGTGCCGGGACAAAGAACTAATGAAAAACTGTTTTTT. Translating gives CASVPGQRTNEKLFF.

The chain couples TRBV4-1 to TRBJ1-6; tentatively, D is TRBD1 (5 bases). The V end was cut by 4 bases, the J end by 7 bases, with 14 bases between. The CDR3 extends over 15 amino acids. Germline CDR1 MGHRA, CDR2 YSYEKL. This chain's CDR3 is CASSPWGNGNSPLHF. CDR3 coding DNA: TGCGCCAGCAGCCCTTGGGGGAACGGGAATTCACCCCTCCACTTT.

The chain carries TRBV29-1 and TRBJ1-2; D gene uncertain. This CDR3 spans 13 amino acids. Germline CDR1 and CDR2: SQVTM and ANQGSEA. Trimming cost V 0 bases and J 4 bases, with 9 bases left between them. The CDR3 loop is CSVEDPVSYGYTF. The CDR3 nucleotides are TGCAGCGTTGAAGATCCCGTATCCTATGGCTACACCTTC.

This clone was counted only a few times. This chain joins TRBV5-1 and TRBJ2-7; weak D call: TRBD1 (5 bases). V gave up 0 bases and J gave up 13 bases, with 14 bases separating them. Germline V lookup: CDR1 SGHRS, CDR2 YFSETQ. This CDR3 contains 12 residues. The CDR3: CASSLGRDSYYF. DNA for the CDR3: TGCGCCAGCAGCTTGGGACGAGACAGTTACTACTTC.

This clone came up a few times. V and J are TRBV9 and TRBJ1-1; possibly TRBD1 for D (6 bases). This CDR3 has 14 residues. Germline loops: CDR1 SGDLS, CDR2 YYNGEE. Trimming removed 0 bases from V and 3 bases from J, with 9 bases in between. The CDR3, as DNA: TGTGCCAGCAGCGTAGCTGGACAGTACACTGAAGCTTTCTTT. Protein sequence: CASSVAGQYTEAFF.

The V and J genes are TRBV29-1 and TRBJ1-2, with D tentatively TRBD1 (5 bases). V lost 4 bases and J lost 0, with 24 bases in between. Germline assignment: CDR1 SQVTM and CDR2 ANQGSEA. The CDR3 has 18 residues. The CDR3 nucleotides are TGCAGCGTTGTTTTGGTTGGGCCAGGGTTAGGTACTAACTATGGCTACACCTTC. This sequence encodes CSVVLVGPGLGTNYGYTF.

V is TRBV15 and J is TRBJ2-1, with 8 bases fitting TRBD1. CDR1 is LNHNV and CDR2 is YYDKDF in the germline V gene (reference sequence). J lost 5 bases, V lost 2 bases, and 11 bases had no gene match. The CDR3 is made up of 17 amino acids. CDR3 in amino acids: CATSRSDRGGGNNEQFF. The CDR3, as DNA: TGTGCCACCAGCAGATCCGACAGGGGCGGAGGGAACAATGAGCAGTTCTTC.

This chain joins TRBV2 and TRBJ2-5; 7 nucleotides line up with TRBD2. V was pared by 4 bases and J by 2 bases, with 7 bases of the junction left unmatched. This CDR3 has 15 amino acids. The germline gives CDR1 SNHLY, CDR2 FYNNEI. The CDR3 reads CASSVSAGVQETQYF. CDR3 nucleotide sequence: TGTGCCAGCAGTGTATCGGCGGGGGTGCAAGAGACCCAGTACTTC. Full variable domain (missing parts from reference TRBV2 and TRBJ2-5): EPEVTQTPSHQVTQMGQEVILRCVPISNHLYFYWYRQILGQKVEFLVSFYNNEISEKSEIFDDQFSVERPDGSNFTLKIRSTKLEDSAMYFCASSVSAGVQETQYFGPGTRLLVL.

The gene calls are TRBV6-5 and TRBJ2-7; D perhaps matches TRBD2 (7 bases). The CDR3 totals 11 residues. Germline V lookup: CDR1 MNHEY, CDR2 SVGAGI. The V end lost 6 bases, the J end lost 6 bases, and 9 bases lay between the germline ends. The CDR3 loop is CASRRGGEQYF. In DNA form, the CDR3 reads TGTGCCAGCAGAAGGGGGGGCGAGCAGTACTTC.

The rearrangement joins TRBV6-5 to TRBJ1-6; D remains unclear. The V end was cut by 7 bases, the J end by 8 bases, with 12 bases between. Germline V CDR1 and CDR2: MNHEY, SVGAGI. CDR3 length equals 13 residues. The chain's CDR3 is CASNEMGHSPLHF. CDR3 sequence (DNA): TGTGCCAGCAACGAGATGGGCCATTCACCCCTCCACTTT.

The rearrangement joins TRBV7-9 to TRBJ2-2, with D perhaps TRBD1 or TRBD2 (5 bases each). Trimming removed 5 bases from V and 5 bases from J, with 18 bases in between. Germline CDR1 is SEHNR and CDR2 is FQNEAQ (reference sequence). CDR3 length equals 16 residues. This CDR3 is CASSPPWDGLTGELFF. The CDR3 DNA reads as TGTGCCAGCAGCCCGCCGTGGGACGGATTAACCGGGGAGCTGTTTTTT.

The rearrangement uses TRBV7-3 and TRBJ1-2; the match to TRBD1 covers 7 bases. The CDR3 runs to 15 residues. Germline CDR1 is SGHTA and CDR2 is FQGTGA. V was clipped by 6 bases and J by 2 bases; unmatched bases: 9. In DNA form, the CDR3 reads TGTGCCAGCAGTCCAGACAGGGCCCAAAACTATGGCTACACCTTC. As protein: CASSPDRAQNYGYTF.